This TCR beta chain came from a study of T-cell reconstitution after alpha-beta-depleted transplantation in children (dated by TCRdb to the mid-2010s). Regarding the complete study: Using TCR repertoire profiling, the study quantitatively followed how T-cell immune reconstitution unfolded in children after TCRalphabeta/CD19-depleted allogeneic hematopoietic cell transplantation. Study-wide findings and limitations: Apparently early alphabetaT-cell count recovery about two months after transplant reportedly relied on only several hundred rapidly expanded clones derived from non-depleted graft cells. The high TCRbeta diversity at day 60 in some patients was ascribed to recipient T cells and intrathymic progenitors that had survived conditioning. The frequencies of hyperexpanded clones fell over the following months, and after one year, T-cell counts and TCRbeta diversity were mostly attributed to newly produced T cells.

Interpreted using the paper, the treatment or condition label stands for: allogeneic hematopoietic cell transplantation with graft depleted of TCRalphabeta T cells and CD19 B cells. The children who served as transplant recipients had been given grafts of TCRalphabeta/CD19-depleted allogeneic hematopoietic cells. The germline V gene supplies CDR1 SGHTA and CDR2 FQGNSA. The CDR3 numbers 16 residues from cysteine through phenylalanine. Solely the CDR3 DNA is kept, with 48 bases framed from the first base. A distance of 15 bases separates the germline ends of V and J, which lose 5 bases and 0 bases respectively. In this sample, this clonotype turned up once. The specificity of this receptor is unknown. The input lacks base qualities; no much larger clone sits a single base away. Library method: PCR. The instrument given in TCRdb is Illumina HiSeq 2500. Molecular barcoding was employed in the preparation of TCR libraries, with unique molecular identifiers being used to normalize TCRbeta repertoire quantification. TCRdb reworked the public reads: Q25 trimming with fastp, MiXCR clone assembly, productive beta chains retained. Rows are unified per CDR3 protein, each entry keeping the most common DNA and genes. The sample table holds 200,000 to 300,000 distinct CDR3 sequences, of which 20% to 30% were seen once. The top ten clonotypes cover about 5% of the sample.

The receptor was derived from a female patient aged 2-15 years who had a stem cell transplant for congenital amegakaryocytic thrombocytopenia, so the T cells may come from the graft donor. The sample consisted of PBMCs, mostly from graft donor cells, taken 360 days after TCRalphabeta/CD19-depleted stem cell transplant. The sequence links TRBV7-2 to TRBJ2-3; a weak D assignment points to TRBD2 (5 bases agree). The DNA reads TGTGCCAGCAGCGTCGGGATCGACCCCAGCACAGATACGCAGTATTTT. This yields the protein CASSVGIDPSTDTQYF.